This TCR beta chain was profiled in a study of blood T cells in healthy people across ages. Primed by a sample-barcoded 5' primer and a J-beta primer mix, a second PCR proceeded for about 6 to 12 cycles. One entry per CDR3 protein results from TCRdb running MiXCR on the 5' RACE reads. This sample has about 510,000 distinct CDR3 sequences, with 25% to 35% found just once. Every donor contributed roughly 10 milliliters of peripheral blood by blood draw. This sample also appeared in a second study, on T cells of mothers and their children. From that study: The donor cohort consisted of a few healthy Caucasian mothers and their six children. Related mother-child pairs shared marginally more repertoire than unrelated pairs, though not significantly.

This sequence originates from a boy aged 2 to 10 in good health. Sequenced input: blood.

CDR3 region: CSARFADAYEQYF. The CDR3 bases are TGCAGTGCTAGGTTCGCAGACGCCTACGAGCAGTACTTC. This rearrangement joins TRBV20-1 to TRBJ2-7; D is unresolved. CDR3 length: 13 residues. Trimming shortened V by 3 bases and J by 2 bases, and 11 bases separated the two germline ends. Germline lookup yields CDR1 DFQATT and CDR2 SNEGSKA (reference sequence).